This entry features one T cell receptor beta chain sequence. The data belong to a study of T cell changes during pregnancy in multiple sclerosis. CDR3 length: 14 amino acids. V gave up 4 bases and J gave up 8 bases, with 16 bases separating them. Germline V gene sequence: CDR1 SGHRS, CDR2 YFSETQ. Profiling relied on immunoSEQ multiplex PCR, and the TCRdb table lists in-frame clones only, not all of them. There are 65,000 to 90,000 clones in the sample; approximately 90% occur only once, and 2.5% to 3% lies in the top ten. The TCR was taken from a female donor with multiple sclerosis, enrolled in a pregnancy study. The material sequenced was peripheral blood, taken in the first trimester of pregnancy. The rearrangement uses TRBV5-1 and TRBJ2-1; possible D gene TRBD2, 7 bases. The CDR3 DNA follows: TGCGCCAGCAGCCCCGTCTGGGGGGGCGATGAGCAGTTCTTC. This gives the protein CASSPVWGGDEQFF.